This T cell receptor beta chain was profiled in a study of T cell responses to AZD1222 COVID-19 vaccine. General study results and limits: The sample set comprised mostly white British donors with more females, and clonal diversity was possibly underestimated. Researchers took repertoire samples only after the peak T cell response had come.

The CDR3 consists of 14 residues. With respect to this clone: The target antigen is unknown.

Libraries were prepared by immunoSEQ multiplex PCR; TCRdb keeps only in-frame clonotypes and omits some of them. Found here are some 150,000 clones, approximately 88% of them singletons; the top ten hold about 3%. The J gene is TRBJ2-7, the V gene TRBV21-1; the table gives TRBD2 as D, unverified against the DNA. TRBV21-1 is classified as a pseudogene. The receptor was isolated from an adult in good health. The starting material was peripheral blood, obtained on day 0 of AZD1222 vaccination. The CDR3 nucleotides read TGTGCCAGCACCTACCGGGACTCACTCCCGGAGCAGTACTTC. Its protein product is CASTYRDSLPEQYF.